This T cell receptor (beta chain) was identified during a study of blood T cell repertoires in COVID-19. Across the study: Sites across the United States, Italy and Spain contributed samples from acute and convalescent COVID-19. The cDNA or gDNA used as material had been derived from T cells, B-cell-depleted T cells, or PBMCs.

Per the authors' pipeline: Reference gene primer amplification gave estimated nucleated cell counts. Clones were sequenced by immunoSEQ multiplex PCR, and TCRdb holds only the in-frame ones, with some missing. The V and J calls and the clone size are those of that table, but D and trimming were determined from the DNA. The sample consists of 200,000 to 250,000 clones, 70% to 90% of them appearing once. Per the germline V gene, CDR1 is MNHEY and CDR2 is SMNVEV (reference sequence). The CDR3 has 13 amino acids. Trimming shortened V by 4 bases and J by 4 bases, and 11 bases separated the two germline ends.

The chain combines TRBV27 with TRBJ2-7; tentatively, D is TRBD1 (6 bases). The sequence derives from a woman aged 18-35 years who had recovered from COVID-19. Sequenced input: peripheral blood. Written as DNA, the CDR3 is TGTGCCAGCAGTTCGGACAGCAAGTACGAGCAGTACTTC. This sequence encodes CASSSDSKYEQYF.